This T cell receptor beta chain was recorded in a study of blood T cell repertoires in COVID-19. At the level of the study: Collection of acute and convalescent COVID-19 samples took place in the United States, Italy and Spain. PBMCs, B-cell-depleted T cells, or T cells were the source of the cDNA or gDNA that made up the material.

Seattle researchers signed up patients amid active infection and tracked them longitudinally. TCRdb's table, derived via immunoSEQ multiplex PCR, lists solely in-frame clones and lacks some. The table shows about 220,000 clones, with around 83% occurring only once. Per germline, CDR1 SGDLS and CDR2 YYNGEE. This CDR3 contains 14 residues. Trimming left V 6 bases short and J 5 bases short, with 16 bases between. The TCR comes from a woman of 80 years or more with COVID-19, enrolled during active disease. The rearrangement links TRBV9 to TRBJ2-3, with D tentatively TRBD2 (5 bases). The sequenced material came from peripheral blood. CDR3 residues: CASTLGLRVDTQYF. The CDR3 DNA follows: TGTGCCAGCACCCTCGGACTCAGAGTAGATACGCAGTATTTT.